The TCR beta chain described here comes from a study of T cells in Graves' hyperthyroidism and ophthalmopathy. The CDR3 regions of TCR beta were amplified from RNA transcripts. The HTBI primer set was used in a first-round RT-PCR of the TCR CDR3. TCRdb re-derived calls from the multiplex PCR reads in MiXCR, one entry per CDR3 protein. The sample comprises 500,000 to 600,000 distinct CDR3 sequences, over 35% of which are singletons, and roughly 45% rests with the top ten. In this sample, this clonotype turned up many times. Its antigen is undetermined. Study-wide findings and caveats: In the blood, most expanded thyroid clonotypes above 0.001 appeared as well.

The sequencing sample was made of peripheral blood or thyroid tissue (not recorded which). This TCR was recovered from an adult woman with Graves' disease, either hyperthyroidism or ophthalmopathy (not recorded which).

The CDR3 nucleotides read TGCGCCAGCAGGGACAATAACTATGGCTACACCTTC. It yields the protein CASRDNNYGYTF. The chain combines TRBV10-1 with TRBJ1-2, with D perhaps TRBD1 (5 bases). The germline V gene has CDR1 WNHNN and CDR2 SYGVQD (reference sequence). CDR3 length equals 12 residues. V lost 6 bases to trimming and J lost 1 base, with 6 bases between them.